This section outlines one TCR beta chain sequence together with its context. Antigen: not known. This sample was taken from a study of cytomegalovirus exposure and HLA in healthy donors. General study findings and limits: An ancestry cluster, one associated with Asian ancestry, reportedly showed fewer N-insertions than the approximately 650-donor mean in a later analysis.

Per the germline V gene, CDR1 is MNHEY and CDR2 is SVGAGI. The CDR3 covers 15 residues. Trimming cost V 3 bases and J 5 bases, with 16 bases left between them. The PCR contained 60 Vbeta and 13 Jbeta primers. Libraries were prepared by immunoSEQ multiplex PCR; TCRdb keeps only in-frame clonotypes and omits some of them. Recorded for this sample: 150,000 to 250,000 clones. The J gene is TRBJ2-5, the V gene TRBV6-5, with D maybe TRBD2 (5 bases). Sample: PBMCs. This receptor was identified in a boy aged 5-17 years in good health and CMV-seronegative. The DNA of the CDR3 is TGTGCCAGCAGTTATTCGAAGGGAGCGAGGGAGACCCAGTACTTC. This encodes CASSYSKGARETQYF.